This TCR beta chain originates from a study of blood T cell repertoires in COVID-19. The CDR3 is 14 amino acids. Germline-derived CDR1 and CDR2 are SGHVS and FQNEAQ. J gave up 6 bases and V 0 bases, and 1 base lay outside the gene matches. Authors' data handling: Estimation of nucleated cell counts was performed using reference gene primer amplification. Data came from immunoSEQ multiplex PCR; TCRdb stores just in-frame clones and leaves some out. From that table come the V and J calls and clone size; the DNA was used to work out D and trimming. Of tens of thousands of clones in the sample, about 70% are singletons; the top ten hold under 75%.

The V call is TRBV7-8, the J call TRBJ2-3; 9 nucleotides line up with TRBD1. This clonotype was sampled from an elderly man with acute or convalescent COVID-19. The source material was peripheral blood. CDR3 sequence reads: CASSLATGGDTQYF. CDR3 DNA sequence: TGTGCCAGCAGCTTAGCGACAGGGGGGGATACGCAGTATTTT.